A single sample is the source of the 25 T cell receptor beta chains below, sequenced in a study of T cell repertoires in cytomegalovirus infection. TCRdb used MiXCR to reprocess the reads, holding one entry per CDR3 protein. The data contain over 150,000 distinct CDR3 sequences, roughly a sixth of them seen just once; the ten biggest clones take up 20% to 25%. The sequenced sample was CD8+ T cells from PBMCs. These receptor sequences come from a human donor in good health (CMV status not recorded). Some clones in this sample may be carry-over from other donors' samples.

This CDR3 reads CASSPLSGRQPQHF. The CDR3 bases are TGTGCCAGCTCACCCCTATCGGGCCGTCAGCCCCAGCATTTT. J is TRBJ1-5 and V is TRBV18; D is ambiguous. Germline V gene sequence: CDR1 KGHSH, CDR2 LQKENI. V was cut by 3 bases and J by 6 bases, with 12 bases left in between. CDR3 length: 14 amino acids.

In its sample, this clonotype was seen a few times. At one of its ends the junction is not consistent with the germline gene, which may arise from a read error. The chain is built from TRBV7-2 and TRBJ1-5; D remains ambiguous. The germline V gene encodes CDR1 SGHTA and CDR2 FQGNSA. The CDR3 has 12 amino acids. The chain's CDR3 is CASSLEYHPQHF. Written as DNA, the CDR3 is TGTGCCAGCAGCTTGGAGTATCACCCCCAGCATTTT.

This clonotype was seen a handful of times. V is TRBV19 and J is TRBJ1-2, with D possibly TRBD1 on 5 matching bases. The V gene's germline CDR1 is LNHDA and CDR2 SQIVND (reference sequence). Between the trimmed V and J ends, which lost 6 bases and 8 bases, there was a span of 25 bases. The CDR3 is 16 amino acids. The CDR3 reads CASSPKLQEEHFGYTF. In DNA, the CDR3 is TGTGCCAGTAGCCCCAAATTACAGGAAGAACATTTCGGCTACACCTTC.

In this sample, this clonotype turned up a few times. The chain recombines TRBV29-1 with TRBJ2-2; TRBD1 matches 7 bases. The V gene end was trimmed by 7 bases and the J gene end by 1 base; junction bases not matched to a gene: 9. This CDR3 is 15 amino acids long. Germline V lookup: CDR1 SQVTM, CDR2 ANQGSEA. CDR3 in amino acids: CSAATGVMNTGELFF. CDR3 sequence (DNA): TGCAGCGCCGCCACAGGGGTTATGAACACCGGGGAGCTGTTTTTT.

The gene calls are TRBV7-8 and TRBJ2-2; tentatively, D is TRBD1 or TRBD2 (5 bases each). Trimming took off 1 base at V and 5 bases at J, with 14 bases between the two ends. The CDR3 consists of 16 residues. Germline V gene sequence: CDR1 SGHVS, CDR2 FQNEAQ. The CDR3 sequence is CASSLGAGGKTGELFF. The CDR3 bases are TGTGCCAGCAGCTTAGGAGCTGGGGGAAAGACCGGGGAGCTGTTTTTT.

This clonotype appeared a few times. The rearrangement joins TRBV6-6 to TRBJ2-7; maybe TRBD1 (6 bases). The CDR3 has 16 residues. The germline V and J ends were trimmed by 4 bases and 5 bases, with 21 bases remaining between them. The V gene's germline CDR1 is MNHNY and CDR2 SVGAGI (reference sequence). In DNA, the CDR3 is TGTGCCAGCAGTTCGCTTGGACAGCCTGAGAGGAACGAGCAGTACTTC. Translated, it gives CASSSLGQPERNEQYF.

This clonotype was picked up many times. The chain joins TRBV7-6 to TRBJ1-1, with D perhaps TRBD1 (6 bases). The CDR3 consists of 13 residues. Germline V gives CDR1 SGHVS, CDR2 FNYEAQ. The germline V and J ends were trimmed by 4 bases and 1 base, with 7 bases remaining between them. The CDR3 DNA reads TGTGCCAGCAGCTCAGGGGAGAACACTGAAGCTTTCTTT. Translating gives CASSSGENTEAFF.

This chain joins TRBV7-2 and TRBJ1-5; D gene unclear. The CDR3 contains 15 residues. V lost 3 bases to trimming and J lost 0 bases, with 9 bases between them. Germline V gene data show CDR1 as SGHTA and CDR2 as FQGNSA. The CDR3 is CASSLEVLSNQPQHF. The CDR3 DNA sequence: TGTGCCAGCAGCTTGGAGGTTCTTAGCAATCAGCCCCAGCATTTT. The variable domain in full, with the rest retrieved from reference TRBV7-2 and TRBJ1-5, is GAGVSQSPSNKVTEKGKDVELRCDPISGHTALYWYRQSLGQGLEFLIYFQGNSAPDKSGLPSDRFSAERTGGSVSTLTIQRTQQEDSAVYLCASSLEVLSNQPQHFGDGTRLSIL.

In its sample, this clonotype was seen a few times. V gene TRBV29-1 combines with J gene TRBJ1-4; perhaps TRBD1 as D (5 bases). The CDR3 sequence is 15 residues long. Trimming stripped 7 bases from V and 7 bases from J, with 22 bases between. Per the germline V gene, CDR1 is SQVTM and CDR2 is ANQGSEA. CDR3 nucleotide sequence: TGCAGCGCCCTGGACCGGGGCGCATGGGGTGAAAAACTGTTTTTT. Translating it yields CSALDRGAWGEKLFF.

This clonotype showed up just a few times. The chain's CDR3 is CASSPPAGERTYNEQFF. The CDR3 region has the DNA TGTGCCAGCAGCCCTCCAGCGGGGGAGAGGACCTACAATGAGCAGTTCTTC. The chain has TRBV5-4 and TRBJ2-1, with 8 bases identical to TRBD2. The CDR3 totals 17 residues. The trim removed 4 bases at V and 2 bases at J, leaving 11 bases unmatched. Germline CDR1 reads SGHNT; CDR2 reads YYREEE (reference sequence).

This clonotype was seen many times. The rearrangement links TRBV7-2 to TRBJ1-2; D is possibly TRBD1 (5 bases). This CDR3 contains 15 residues. Per germline, CDR1 SGHTA and CDR2 FQGNSA. V was trimmed by 2 bases and J by 4 bases, leaving 14 bases between them. Here the CDR3 reads CASSLPNRSVYGYTF. CDR3 DNA sequence: TGTGCCAGCAGCTTACCTAACAGGTCCGTCTATGGCTACACCTTC. The variable domain in full, completed from reference TRBV7-2 and TRBJ1-2, reads GAGVSQSPSNKVTEKGKDVELRCDPISGHTALYWYRQSLGQGLEFLIYFQGNSAPDKSGLPSDRFSAERTGGSVSTLTIQRTQQEDSAVYLCASSLPNRSVYGYTFGSGTRLTVV.

In its sample, this clonotype was seen many times. The rearrangement joins TRBV12-3 or TRBV12-4 to TRBJ2-5; 7 bases are a match to TRBD2. This CDR3 is built from 13 residues. J lost 5 bases, V lost 4 bases, and 4 bases had no gene match. The DNA of the CDR3 is TGTGCCAGCAGTTCGGGACTATGGGAGACCCAGTACTTC. Residues: CASSSGLWETQYF.

This rearrangement joins TRBV10-3 to TRBJ2-1; 9 bases are a match to TRBD1. Germline CDR1 reads ENHRY; CDR2 reads SYGVKD. The CDR3 loop spans 15 amino acids. The V and J ends lost 7 bases and 4 bases, in that order; junction bases with no gene match: 8. CDR3 sequence reads: CAINQDRGVYNEQFF. CDR3 bases: TGTGCCATCAACCAAGACAGGGGGGTTTACAATGAGCAGTTCTTC.

A few counts support this clonotype. This rearrangement joins TRBV27 to TRBJ1-5; TRBD1 matches at 7 bases. From germline, CDR1 is MNHEY and CDR2 SMNVEV (reference sequence). V trimming: 6 bases; J trimming: 1 base; junction bases outside the gene matches: 3. This CDR3 contains 14 residues. CDR3 sequence reads: CASRIQGSNQPQHF. CDR3 DNA sequence: TGTGCCAGCAGGATACAGGGGAGCAATCAGCCCCAGCATTTT.

The V call is TRBV29-1, the J call TRBJ1-1; 10 nucleotides align to TRBD1. This CDR3 has 17 residues. Germline trimming cut 6 bases from V and 3 bases from J; bases unmatched to any gene: 16. Germline CDR1 SQVTM, CDR2 ANQGSEA. This chain's CDR3 is CSVERVDPGTGDTEAFF. In DNA form, the CDR3 reads TGCAGCGTCGAGAGGGTGGACCCCGGGACAGGGGACACTGAAGCTTTCTTT.

This clonotype has more than one count but fewer than ten. The J gene is TRBJ2-7, the V gene TRBV14, with 7 positions matching TRBD2. The CDR3 consists of 16 residues. The trim removed 0 bases at V and 2 bases at J, leaving 7 bases unmatched. Germline V CDR1 and CDR2: SGHDN, FVKESK. CDR3 DNA: TGTGCCAGCAGCCAAGATTTGGGGGGGGGAACCTACGAGCAGTACTTC. Its protein product is CASSQDLGGGTYEQYF.

The chain recombines TRBV6-2 or TRBV6-3 with TRBJ2-2; D not certain. The V gene lost 6 bases and the J gene lost 7 bases, with 12 bases spanning the gap. CDR3 length: 13 amino acids. The V gene's germline CDR1 is MNHEY and CDR2 SVGEGT. CDR3 protein: CASSLRLGGELFF. In nucleotides, the CDR3 is TGTGCCAGCAGCCTCCGGCTCGGCGGGGAGCTGTTTTTT.

The rearrangement uses TRBV20-1 and TRBJ1-1; 12 nucleotides match TRBD1. The CDR3 spans 16 residues. Per the germline V gene, CDR1 is DFQATT and CDR2 is SNEGSKA (reference sequence). J was trimmed by 0 bases and V by 6 bases; bases with no gene match: 8. CDR3 loop: CSADPGQGALNTEAFF. The CDR3 DNA reads TGCAGTGCCGATCCGGGACAGGGGGCCCTGAACACTGAAGCTTTCTTT.

J is TRBJ1-5 and V is TRBV4-2; D is unresolved. The V end was cut by 0 bases, the J end by 3 bases, with 9 bases between. Germline values: CDR1 LGHNA, CDR2 YNFKEQ. The CDR3 is 15 amino acids. This chain's CDR3 is CASSQDSRYNQPQHF. In DNA, the CDR3 is TGTGCCAGCAGCCAAGATAGCCGATACAATCAGCCCCAGCATTTT.

The chain carries TRBV7-6 and TRBJ1-1; D is undetermined. There are 14 residues in the CDR3. V was clipped by 5 bases and J by 2 bases, with 12 bases between them. Germline V gives CDR1 SGHVS, CDR2 FNYEAQ. The CDR3 here is CASSTSLDNTEAFF. CDR3 DNA: TGTGCCAGCAGCACCTCACTTGACAACACTGAAGCTTTCTTT.

The gene calls are TRBV7-2 and TRBJ1-1; possibly TRBD1 for D (6 bases). Germline CDR1 reads SGHTA; CDR2 reads FQGNSA. The CDR3 contains 15 residues. With 1 base removed from V and 1 base from J, the gap between germline ends came to 10 bases. CDR3 in DNA: TGTGCCAGCAGCTTAGTGCGGGGGCAGAACACTGAAGCTTTCTTT. Protein sequence: CASSLVRGQNTEAFF.

This sequence joins TRBV6-5 and TRBJ1-1; tentative D call: TRBD1 (5 bases). Germline V gene sequence: CDR1 MNHEY, CDR2 SVGAGI. This CDR3 is 20 amino acids long. The V gene lost 0 bases and the J gene lost 7 bases, with 30 bases spanning the gap. The CDR3 region is CASSYSNGLDESPSGHEAFF. CDR3 in DNA: TGTGCCAGCAGTTACTCAAACGGTCTGGACGAATCGCCCTCAGGGCATGAAGCTTTCTTT.

In its sample, this clonotype was seen once. J is TRBJ2-7 and V is TRBV9; 7 bases fit TRBD2. Germline V lookup: CDR1 SGDLS, CDR2 YYNGEE. The length of the CDR3 is 15 residues. V lost 0 bases to trimming and J lost 0 bases; unmatched junction nucleotides: 3. The CDR3 here is CASSVDGGSSYEQYF. In DNA form, the CDR3 reads TGTGCCAGCAGCGTAGACGGGGGGAGCTCCTACGAGCAGTACTTC.

The chain is built from TRBV28 and TRBJ1-5; a possible D gene is TRBD1 (6 bases). V was trimmed by 3 bases and J by 6 bases, leaving 18 bases between them. There are 16 residues in the CDR3. Germline V gene sequence: CDR1 MDHEN, CDR2 SYDVKM. CDR3 sequence (DNA): TGTGCCAGCAGTTTGCTTGCAGGGGCGATTCGTCAGCCCCAGCATTTT. Translating it yields CASSLLAGAIRQPQHF. Supplemented by reference TRBV28 and TRBJ1-5, the full variable domain reads DVKVTQSSRYLVKRTGEKVFLECVQDMDHENMFWYRQDPGLGLRLIYFSYDVKMKEKGDIPEGYSVSREKKERFSLILESASTNQTSMYLCASSLLAGAIRQPQHFGDGTRLSIL.

The chain carries TRBV12-3 or TRBV12-4 and TRBJ1-2; D perhaps matches TRBD1 (6 bases). Trimming pared 5 bases from V and 4 bases from J, leaving 14 bases between. The CDR3 has 14 amino acids. CDR3 DNA: TGTGCCAGCAGTCCGTACAGGGCGAGCTATGGCTACACCTTC. Its protein product is CASSPYRASYGYTF.